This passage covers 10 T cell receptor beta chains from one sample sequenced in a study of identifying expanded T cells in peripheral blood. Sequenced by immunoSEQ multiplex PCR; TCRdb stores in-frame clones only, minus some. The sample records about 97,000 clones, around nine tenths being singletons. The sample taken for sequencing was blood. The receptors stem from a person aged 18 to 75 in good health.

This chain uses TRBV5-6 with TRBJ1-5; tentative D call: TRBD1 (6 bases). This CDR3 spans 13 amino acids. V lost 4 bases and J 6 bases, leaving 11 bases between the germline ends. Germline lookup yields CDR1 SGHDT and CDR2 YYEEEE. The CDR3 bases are TGTGCCAGCAGCCCGGGGGCTGGTCAGCCCCAGCATTTT. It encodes CASSPGAGQPQHF.

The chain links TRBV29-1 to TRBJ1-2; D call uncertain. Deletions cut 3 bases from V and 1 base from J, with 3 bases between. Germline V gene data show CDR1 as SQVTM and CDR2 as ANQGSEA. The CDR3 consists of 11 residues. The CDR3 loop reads CSVDGNYGYTF. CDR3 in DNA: TGCAGCGTTGACGGTAACTATGGCTACACCTTC.

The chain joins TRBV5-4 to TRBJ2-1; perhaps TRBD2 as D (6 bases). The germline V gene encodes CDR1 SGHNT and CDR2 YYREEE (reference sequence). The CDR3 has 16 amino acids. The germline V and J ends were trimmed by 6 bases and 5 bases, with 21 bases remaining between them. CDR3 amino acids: CASTPGAGRFNNEQFF. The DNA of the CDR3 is TGTGCCAGCACCCCCGGGGCTGGGAGGTTTAACAATGAGCAGTTCTTC.

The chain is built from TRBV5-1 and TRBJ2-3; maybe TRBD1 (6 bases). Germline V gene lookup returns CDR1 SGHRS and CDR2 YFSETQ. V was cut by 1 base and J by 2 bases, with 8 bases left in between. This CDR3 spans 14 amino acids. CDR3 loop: CASSLQGNTDTQYF. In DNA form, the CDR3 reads TGCGCCAGCAGCTTGCAGGGGAACACAGATACGCAGTATTTT.

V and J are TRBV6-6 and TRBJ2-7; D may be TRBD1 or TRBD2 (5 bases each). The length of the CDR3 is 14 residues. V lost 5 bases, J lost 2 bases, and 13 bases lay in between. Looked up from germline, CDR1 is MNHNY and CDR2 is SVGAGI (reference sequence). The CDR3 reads CASSPGRGAYEQYF. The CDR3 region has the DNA TGTGCCAGCAGTCCCGGACGAGGGGCCTACGAGCAGTACTTC.

The CDR3 DNA sequence: TGTGCCAGCAGCTTAGTCCCAGGGAGTGGTGGCTACACCTTC. As protein: CASSLVPGSGGYTF. This chain connects TRBV7-2 to TRBJ1-2; a weak D match, TRBD1 (5 bases). This CDR3 region has 14 residues. Germline CDR1 is SGHTA and CDR2 is FQGNSA. V dropped 1 base and J dropped 7 bases, with 13 bases sitting between them.

CDR3 DNA sequence: TGTGCCAGCAGCGTACAGTACAATGAGCAGTTCTTC. Its protein is CASSVQYNEQFF. This chain connects TRBV7-6 to TRBJ2-1; D is ambiguous. Germline CDR1 is SGHVS and CDR2 is FNYEAQ. Trimming removed 5 bases at V and 4 bases at J, with 6 bases between. This CDR3 is 12 amino acids long.

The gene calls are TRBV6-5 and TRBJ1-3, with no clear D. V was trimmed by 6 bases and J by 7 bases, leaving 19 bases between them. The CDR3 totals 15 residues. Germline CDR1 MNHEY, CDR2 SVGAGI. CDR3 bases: TGTGCCAGCAGCAGAACCTCGGGCAACTGGAACACCATATATTTT. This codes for CASSRTSGNWNTIYF.

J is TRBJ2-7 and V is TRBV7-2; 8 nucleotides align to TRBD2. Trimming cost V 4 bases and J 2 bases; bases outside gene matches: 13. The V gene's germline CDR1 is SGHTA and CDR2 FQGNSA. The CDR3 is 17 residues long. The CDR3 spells CASSSPDERGRPYEQYF. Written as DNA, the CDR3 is TGTGCCAGCAGCTCCCCGGACGAGCGGGGGCGGCCCTACGAGCAGTACTTC. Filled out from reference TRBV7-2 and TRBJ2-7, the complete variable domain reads GAGVSQSPSNKVTEKGKDVELRCDPISGHTALYWYRQSLGQGLEFLIYFQGNSAPDKSGLPSDRFSAERTGGSVSTLTIQRTQQEDSAVYLCASSSPDERGRPYEQYFGPGTRLTVT.

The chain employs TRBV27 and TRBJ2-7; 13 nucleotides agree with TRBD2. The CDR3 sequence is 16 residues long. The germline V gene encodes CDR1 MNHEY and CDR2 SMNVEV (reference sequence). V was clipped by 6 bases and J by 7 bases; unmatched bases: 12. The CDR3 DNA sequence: TGTGCCAGCAGGAGGACTAGCGGGGGCGCCCAGGTAGAGCAGTACTTC. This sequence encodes CASRRTSGGAQVEQYF.